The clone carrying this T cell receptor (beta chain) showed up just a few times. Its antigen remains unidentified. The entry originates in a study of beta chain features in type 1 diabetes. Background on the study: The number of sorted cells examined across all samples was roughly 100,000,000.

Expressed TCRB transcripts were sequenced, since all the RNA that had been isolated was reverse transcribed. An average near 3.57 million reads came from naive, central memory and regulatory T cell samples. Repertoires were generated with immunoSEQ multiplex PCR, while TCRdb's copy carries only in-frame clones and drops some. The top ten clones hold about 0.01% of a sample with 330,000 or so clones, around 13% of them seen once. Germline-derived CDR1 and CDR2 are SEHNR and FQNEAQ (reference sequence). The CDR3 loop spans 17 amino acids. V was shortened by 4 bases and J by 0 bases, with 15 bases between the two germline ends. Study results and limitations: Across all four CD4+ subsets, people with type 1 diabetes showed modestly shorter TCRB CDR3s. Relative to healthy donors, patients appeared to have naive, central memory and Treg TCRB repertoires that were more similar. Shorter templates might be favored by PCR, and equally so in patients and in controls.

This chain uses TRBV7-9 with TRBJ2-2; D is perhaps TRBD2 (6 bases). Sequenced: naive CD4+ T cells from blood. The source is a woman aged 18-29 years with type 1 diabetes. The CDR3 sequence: CASSYTGTLANTGELFF. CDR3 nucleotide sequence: TGTGCCAGCAGCTACACCGGGACTCTTGCGAACACCGGGGAGCTGTTTTTT.